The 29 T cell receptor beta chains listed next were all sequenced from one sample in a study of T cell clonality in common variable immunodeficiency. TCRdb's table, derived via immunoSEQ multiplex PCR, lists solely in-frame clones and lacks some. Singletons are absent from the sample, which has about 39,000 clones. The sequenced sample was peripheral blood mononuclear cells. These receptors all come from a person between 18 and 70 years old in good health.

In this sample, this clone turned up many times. The part of the CDR3 DNA that was read is TGTGCCAGCAGCAAGGACAGGGCCCCCGAG. This codes for CASSKDRAPE. The full CDR3 protein is CASSKDRAPEQYF. This chain uses TRBV5-6 with TRBJ2-7; TRBD1 matches at 8 bases. Sequencing ends 3 residues short of the CDR3 end; the germline J gene provides the rest. Trimming at V came to 4 bases and at J to 6 bases, leaving 6 bases not matched to a gene. Germline V lookup: CDR1 SGHDT, CDR2 YYEEEE. The CDR3 runs to 13 residues.

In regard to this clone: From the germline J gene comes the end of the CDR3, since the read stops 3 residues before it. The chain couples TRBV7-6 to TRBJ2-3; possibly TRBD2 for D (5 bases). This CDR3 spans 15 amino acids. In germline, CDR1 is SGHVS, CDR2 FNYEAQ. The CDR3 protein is CASSLASGQAETQYF. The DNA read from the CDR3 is TGTGCCAGCAGCTTAGCCTCCGGCCAAGCGGAGACG. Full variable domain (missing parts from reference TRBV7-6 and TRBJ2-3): GAGVSQSPRYKVTKRGQDVALRCDPISGHVSLYWYRQALGQGPEFLTYFNYEAQQDKSGLPNDRFSAERPEGSISTLTIQRTEQRDSAMYRCASSLASGQAETQYFGPGTRLTVL.

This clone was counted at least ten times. Incomplete CDR3 DNA: TGCAGTGCACTAAACCGCCATGAG. It translates to CSALNRHE. The full-length CDR3 reads as CSALNRHEQFF. The chain links TRBV20-1 to TRBJ2-1; no firm D call. The CDR3 is cut off 3 residues early in the read; its end comes from the germline J gene. V shed 6 bases and J shed 8 bases, with 11 bases lying between them. CDR3 length equals 11 residues. Germline CDR1 and CDR2: DFQATT and SNEGSKA (reference sequence).

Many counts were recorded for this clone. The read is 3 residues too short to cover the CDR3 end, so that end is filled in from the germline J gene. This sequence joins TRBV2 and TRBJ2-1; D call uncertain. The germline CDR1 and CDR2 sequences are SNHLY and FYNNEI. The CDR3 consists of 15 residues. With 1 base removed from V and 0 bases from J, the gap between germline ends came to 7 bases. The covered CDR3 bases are TGTGCCAGCAGTGAAGAGCTGAGCTCCTACAATGAG. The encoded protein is CASSEELSSYNE. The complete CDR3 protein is CASSEELSSYNEQFF. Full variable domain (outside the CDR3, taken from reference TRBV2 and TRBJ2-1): EPEVTQTPSHQVTQMGQEVILRCVPISNHLYFYWYRQILGQKVEFLVSFYNNEISEKSEIFDDQFSVERPDGSNFTLKIRSTKLEDSAMYFCASSEELSSYNEQFFGPGTRLTVL.

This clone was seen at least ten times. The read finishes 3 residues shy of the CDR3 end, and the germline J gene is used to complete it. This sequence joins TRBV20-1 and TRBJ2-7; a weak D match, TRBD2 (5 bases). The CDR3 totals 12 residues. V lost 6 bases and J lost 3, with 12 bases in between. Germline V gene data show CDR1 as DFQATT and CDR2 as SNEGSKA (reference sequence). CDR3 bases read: TGCAGTGCCGAAAAAGGACTCTACGAG. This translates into CSAEKGLYE. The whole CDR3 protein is CSAEKGLYEQYF.

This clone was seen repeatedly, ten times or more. CDR3 in amino acids: CASSEGAGAYEQYF. Partial CDR3 DNA: TGTGCCAGCAGTGAAGGGGCAGGGGCTTACGAG. This rearrangement joins TRBV6-1 to TRBJ2-7; D might be TRBD1 (6 bases). From the germline J gene comes the end of the CDR3, since the read stops 3 residues before it. Germline loops: CDR1 MNHNS, CDR2 SASEGT. The CDR3 extends over 14 amino acids. V lost 1 base to trimming and J lost 4 bases, with 11 bases between them.

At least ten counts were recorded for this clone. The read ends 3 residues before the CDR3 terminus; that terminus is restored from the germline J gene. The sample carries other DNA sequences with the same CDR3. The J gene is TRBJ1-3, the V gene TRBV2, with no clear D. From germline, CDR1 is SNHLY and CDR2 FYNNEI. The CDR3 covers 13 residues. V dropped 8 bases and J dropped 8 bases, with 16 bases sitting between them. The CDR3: CASLSAREDTIYF. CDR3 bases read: TGTGCCAGCCTAAGTGCGAGAGAAGACACC.

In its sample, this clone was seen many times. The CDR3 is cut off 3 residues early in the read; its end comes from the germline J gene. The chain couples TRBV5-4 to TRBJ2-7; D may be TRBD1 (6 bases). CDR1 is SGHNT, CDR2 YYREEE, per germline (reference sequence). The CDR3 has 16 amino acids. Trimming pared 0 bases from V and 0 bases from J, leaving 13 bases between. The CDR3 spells CASSLAQGPNSYEQYF. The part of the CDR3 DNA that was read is TGTGCCAGCAGCTTGGCGCAGGGGCCGAACTCCTACGAG.

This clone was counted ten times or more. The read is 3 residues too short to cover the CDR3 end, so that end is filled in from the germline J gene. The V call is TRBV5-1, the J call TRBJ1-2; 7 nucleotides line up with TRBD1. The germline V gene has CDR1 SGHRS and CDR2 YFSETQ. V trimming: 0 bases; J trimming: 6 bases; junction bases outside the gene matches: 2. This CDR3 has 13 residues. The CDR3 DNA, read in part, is TGCGCCAGCAGCTTGGGACAGGGAAATGGC. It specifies CASSLGQGNG. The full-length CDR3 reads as CASSLGQGNGYTF.

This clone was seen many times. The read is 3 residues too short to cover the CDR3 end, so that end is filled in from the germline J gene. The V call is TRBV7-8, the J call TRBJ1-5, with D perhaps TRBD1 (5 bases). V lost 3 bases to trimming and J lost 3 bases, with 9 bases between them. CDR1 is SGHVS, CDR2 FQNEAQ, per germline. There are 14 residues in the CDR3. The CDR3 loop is CASSLTDPNQPQHF. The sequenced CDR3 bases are TGTGCCAGCAGCTTGACAGACCCCAATCAGCCC.

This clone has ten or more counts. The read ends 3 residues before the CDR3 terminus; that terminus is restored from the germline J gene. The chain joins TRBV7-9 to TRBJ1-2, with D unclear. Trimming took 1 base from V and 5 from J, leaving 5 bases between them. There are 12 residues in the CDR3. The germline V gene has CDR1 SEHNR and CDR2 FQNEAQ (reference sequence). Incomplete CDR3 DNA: TGTGCCAGCAGCTTAGAAGGGTATGGC. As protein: CASSLEGYG. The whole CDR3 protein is CASSLEGYGYTF.

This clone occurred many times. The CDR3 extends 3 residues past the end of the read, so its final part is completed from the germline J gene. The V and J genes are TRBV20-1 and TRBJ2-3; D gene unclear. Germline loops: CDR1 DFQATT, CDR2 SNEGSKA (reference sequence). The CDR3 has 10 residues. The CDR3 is CSAARETQYF. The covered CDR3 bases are TGCAGTGCTGCCCGCGAGACG.

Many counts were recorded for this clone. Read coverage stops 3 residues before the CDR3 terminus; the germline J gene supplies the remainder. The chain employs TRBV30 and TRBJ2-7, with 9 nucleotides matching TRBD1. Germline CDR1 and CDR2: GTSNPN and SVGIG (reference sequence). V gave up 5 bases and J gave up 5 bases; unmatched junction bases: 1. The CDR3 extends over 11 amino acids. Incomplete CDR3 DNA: TGTGCCTGGGGGACAGGGAACGAG. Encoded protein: CAWGTGNE. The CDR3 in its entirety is CAWGTGNEQYF.

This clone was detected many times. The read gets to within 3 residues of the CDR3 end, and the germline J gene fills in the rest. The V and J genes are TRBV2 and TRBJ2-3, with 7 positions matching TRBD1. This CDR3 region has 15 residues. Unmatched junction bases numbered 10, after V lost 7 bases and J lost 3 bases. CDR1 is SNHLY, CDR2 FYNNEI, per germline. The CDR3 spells CASTLGQKPTDTQYF. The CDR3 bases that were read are TGTGCCAGCACCTTGGGACAGAAGCCTACAGATACG.

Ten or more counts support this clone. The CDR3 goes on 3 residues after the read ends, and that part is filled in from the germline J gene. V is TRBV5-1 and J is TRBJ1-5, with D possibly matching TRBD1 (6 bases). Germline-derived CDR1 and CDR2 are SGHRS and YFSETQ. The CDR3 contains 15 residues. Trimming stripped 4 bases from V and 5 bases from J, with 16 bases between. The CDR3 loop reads CASSPLGGGHQPQHF. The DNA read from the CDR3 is TGCGCCAGCAGCCCCTTGGGAGGGGGTCATCAGCCC.

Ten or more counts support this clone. This CDR3 is CASSQVAAGGSPEQYF. The CDR3 bases that were read are TGCGCCAGCAGCCAAGTTGCGGCAGGGGGGAGTCCCGAG. The V call is TRBV4-1, the J call TRBJ2-7; weak D call: TRBD1 (7 bases). The CDR3 end falls 3 residues outside the read, so it is completed with the germline J gene. Trimming took 1 base from V and 6 from J, leaving 19 bases between them. In germline, CDR1 is MGHRA, CDR2 YSYEKL. The CDR3 is made up of 16 amino acids.

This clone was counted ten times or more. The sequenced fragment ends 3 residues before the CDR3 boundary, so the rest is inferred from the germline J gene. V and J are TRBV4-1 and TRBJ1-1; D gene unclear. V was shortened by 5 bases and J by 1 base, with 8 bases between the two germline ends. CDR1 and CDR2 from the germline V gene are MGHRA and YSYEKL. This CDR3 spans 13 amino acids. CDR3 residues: CASSWASNTEAFF. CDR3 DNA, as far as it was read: TGCGCCAGCAGCTGGGCTTCGAACACTGAA.

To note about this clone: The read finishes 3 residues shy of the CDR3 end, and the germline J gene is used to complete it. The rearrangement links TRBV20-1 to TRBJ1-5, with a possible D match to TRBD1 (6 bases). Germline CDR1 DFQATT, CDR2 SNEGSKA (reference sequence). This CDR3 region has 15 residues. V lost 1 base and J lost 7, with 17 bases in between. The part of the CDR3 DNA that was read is TGCAGTGCTAGAGCCCGAGGGGGGGAAGAGCAGCCC. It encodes CSARARGGEEQP. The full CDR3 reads CSARARGGEEQPQHF.

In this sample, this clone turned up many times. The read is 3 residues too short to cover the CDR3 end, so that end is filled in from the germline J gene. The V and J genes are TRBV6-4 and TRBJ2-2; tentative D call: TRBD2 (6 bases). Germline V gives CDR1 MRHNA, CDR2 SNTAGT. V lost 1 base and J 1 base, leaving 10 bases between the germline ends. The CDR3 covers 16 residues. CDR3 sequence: CASSDWGDGNTGELFF. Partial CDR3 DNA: TGTGCCAGCAGTGACTGGGGGGACGGGAACACCGGGGAG.

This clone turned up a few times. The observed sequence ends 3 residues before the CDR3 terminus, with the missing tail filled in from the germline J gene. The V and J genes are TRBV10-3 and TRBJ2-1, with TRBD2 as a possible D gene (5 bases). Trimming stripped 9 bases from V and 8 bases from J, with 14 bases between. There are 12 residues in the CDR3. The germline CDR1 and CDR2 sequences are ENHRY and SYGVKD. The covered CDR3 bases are TGTGCCATAAGGACTCGAGGCTATGAG. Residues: CAIRTRGYE. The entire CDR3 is CAIRTRGYEQFF.

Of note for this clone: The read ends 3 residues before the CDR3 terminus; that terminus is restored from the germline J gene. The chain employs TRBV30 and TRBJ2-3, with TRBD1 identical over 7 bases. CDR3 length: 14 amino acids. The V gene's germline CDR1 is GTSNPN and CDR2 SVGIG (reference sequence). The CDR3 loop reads CAWSGGTANQPQYF. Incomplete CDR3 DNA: TGTGCCTGGAGTGGAGGGACAGCGAATCAGCCG. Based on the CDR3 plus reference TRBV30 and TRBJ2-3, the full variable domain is SQTIHQWPATLVQPVGSPLSLECTVEGTSNPNLYWYRQAAGRGLQLLFYSVGIGQISSEVPQNLSASRPQDRQFILSSKKLLLSDSGFYLCAWSGGTANQPQYFGPGTRLTVL.

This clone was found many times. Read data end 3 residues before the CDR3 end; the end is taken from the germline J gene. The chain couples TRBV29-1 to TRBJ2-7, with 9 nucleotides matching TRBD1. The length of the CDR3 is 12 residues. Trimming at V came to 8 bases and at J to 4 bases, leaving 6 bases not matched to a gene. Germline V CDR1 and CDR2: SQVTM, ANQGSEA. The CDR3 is CSSRDRAYEQYF. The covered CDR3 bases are TGCAGCAGCCGGGACAGGGCGTACGAG.

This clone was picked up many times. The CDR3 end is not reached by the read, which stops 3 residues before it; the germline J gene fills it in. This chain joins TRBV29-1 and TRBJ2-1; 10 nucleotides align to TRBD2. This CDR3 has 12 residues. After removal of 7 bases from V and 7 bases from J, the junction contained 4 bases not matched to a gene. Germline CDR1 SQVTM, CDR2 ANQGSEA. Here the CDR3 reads CSGERGGNEQFF. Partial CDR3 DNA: TGCAGCGGCGAGCGGGGGGGGAATGAG.

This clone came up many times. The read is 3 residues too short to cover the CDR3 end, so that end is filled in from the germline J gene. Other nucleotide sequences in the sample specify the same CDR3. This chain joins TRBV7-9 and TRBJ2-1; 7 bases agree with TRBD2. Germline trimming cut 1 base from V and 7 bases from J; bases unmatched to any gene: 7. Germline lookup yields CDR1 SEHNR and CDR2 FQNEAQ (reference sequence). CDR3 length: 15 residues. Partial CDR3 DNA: TGTGCCAGCAGCTTAGTTGCGGGAGTGGGTAATGAG. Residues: CASSLVAGVGNE. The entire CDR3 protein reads CASSLVAGVGNEQFF.

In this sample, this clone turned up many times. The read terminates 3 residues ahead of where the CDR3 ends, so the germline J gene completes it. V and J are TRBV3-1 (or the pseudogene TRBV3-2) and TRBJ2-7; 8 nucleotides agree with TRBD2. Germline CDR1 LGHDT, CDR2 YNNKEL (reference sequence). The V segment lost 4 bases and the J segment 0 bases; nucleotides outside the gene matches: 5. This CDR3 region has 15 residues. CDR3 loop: CASSRGSGSSYEQYF. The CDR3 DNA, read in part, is TGTGCCAGCAGCCGAGGGAGCGGGAGCTCCTACGAG.

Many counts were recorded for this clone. The CDR3 loop reads CAIRAGTGDQPQHF. CDR3 bases read: TGTGCCATCAGAGCCGGGACAGGGGATCAGCCC. The rearrangement links TRBV10-3 to TRBJ1-5; TRBD1 matches 10 bases. The DNA ends 3 residues before the CDR3 does, and the rest of the CDR3 is filled in from the germline J gene. V lost 6 bases to trimming and J lost 5 bases; unmatched junction nucleotides: 4. The CDR3 has 14 residues. Germline V gene data show CDR1 as ENHRY and CDR2 as SYGVKD.

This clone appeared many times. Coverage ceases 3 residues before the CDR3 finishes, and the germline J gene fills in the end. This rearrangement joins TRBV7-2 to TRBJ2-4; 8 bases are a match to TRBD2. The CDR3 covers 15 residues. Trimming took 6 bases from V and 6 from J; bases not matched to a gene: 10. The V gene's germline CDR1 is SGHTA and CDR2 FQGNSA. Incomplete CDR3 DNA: TGTGCCAGCAGATCTGACACTAGCGGAGGAAACATT. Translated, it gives CASRSDTSGGNI. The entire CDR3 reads CASRSDTSGGNIQYF. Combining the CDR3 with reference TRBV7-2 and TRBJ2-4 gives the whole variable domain GAGVSQSPSNKVTEKGKDVELRCDPISGHTALYWYRQSLGQGLEFLIYFQGNSAPDKSGLPSDRFSAERTGGSVSTLTIQRTQQEDSAVYLCASRSDTSGGNIQYFGAGTRLSVL.

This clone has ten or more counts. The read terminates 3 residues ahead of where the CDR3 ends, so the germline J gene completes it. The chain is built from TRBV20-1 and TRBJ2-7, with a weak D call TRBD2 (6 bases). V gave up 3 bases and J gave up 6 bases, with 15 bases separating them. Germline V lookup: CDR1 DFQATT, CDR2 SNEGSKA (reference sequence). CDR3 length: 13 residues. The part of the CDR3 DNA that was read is TGCAGTGCTAGCCCCAGGAGGGTCTCCGAG. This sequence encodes CSASPRRVSE. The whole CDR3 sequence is CSASPRRVSEQYF.

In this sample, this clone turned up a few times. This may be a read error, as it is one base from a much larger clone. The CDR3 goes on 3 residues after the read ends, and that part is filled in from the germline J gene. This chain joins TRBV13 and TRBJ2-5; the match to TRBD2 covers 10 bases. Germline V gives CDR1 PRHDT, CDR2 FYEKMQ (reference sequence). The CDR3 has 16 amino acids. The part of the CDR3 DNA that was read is TGTGCCAGCAGCTTAGGAAGGTCTAGCGGGAGCCATACC. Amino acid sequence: CASSLGRSSGSHT. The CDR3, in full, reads CASSLGRSSGSHTQYF.